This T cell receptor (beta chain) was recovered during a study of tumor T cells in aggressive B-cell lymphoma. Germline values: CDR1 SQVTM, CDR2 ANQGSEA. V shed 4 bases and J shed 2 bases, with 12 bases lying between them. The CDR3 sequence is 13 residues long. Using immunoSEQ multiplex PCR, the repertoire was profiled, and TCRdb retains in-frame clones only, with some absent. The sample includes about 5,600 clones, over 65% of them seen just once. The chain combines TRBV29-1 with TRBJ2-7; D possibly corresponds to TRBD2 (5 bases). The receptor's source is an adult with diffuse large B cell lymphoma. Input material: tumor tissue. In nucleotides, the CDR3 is TGCAGCGTTGTTATGACGGAGGCCTACGAGCAGTACTTC. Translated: CSVVMTEAYEQYF.